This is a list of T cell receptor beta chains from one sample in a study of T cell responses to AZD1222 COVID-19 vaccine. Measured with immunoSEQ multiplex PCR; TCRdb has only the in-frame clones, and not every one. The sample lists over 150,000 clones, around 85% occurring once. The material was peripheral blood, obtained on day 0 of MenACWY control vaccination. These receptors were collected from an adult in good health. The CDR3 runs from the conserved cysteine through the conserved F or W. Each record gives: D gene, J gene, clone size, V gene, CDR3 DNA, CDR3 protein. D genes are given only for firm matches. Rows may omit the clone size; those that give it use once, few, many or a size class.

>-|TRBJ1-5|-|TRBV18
TGTGCCAGCTCACGGGACGGGAGTAGCAATCAGCCCCAGCATTTT
CASSRDGSSNQPQHF
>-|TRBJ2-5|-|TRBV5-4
TGTGCCAGCAGTGTTAGGAGGGGGCAAGAGACCCAGTACTTC
CASSVRRGQETQYF
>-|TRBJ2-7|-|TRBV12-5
TGTGCTAGTGGTTTGGTGGGACTCAACGAGCAGTACTTC
CASGLVGLNEQYF
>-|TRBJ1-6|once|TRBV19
TGTGCCAGTTCGCAGGGAAGCTCCTATAATTCACCCCTCCACTTT
CASSQGSSYNSPLHF
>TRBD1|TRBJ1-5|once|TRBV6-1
TGTGCCAGCAGTGAGGACAGGGCGATTCAGCCCCAGCATTTT
CASSEDRAIQPQHF
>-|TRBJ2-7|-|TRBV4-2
TGTGCCAGCTCAAGAGGGACCTACGAGCAGTACTTC
CASSRGTYEQYF
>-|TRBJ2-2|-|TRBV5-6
TGTGCCAGCAGCTTGATTCATTCTCCCGGGGAGCTGTTTTTT
CASSLIHSPGELFF
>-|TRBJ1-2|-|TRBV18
TGTGCCAGCTCACCGAGGACCCCAATCTACACCTTC
CASSPRTPIYTF
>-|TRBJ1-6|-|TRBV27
TGTGCCAGCAGTACGGCGTATTCACCCCTCCACTTT
CASSTAYSPLHF
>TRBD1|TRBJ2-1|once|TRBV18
TGTGCCAGCTCACAGAGGGGACAGGGACGCAATGAGCAGTTCTTC
CASSQRGQGRNEQFF
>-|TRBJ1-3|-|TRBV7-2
TGTGCCAGCAGAATTGCCGGTGGGGGTGCTGGAAACACCATATATTTT
CASRIAGGGAGNTIYF
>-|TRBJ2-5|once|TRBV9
TGTGCCAGCAGCGAGGCCCCTCAAGAGACCCAGTACTTC
CASSEAPQETQYF
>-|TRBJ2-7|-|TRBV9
TGTGCCAGCAGCGAAAGCGGTAGCTCCTACGAGCAGTACTTC
CASSESGSSYEQYF
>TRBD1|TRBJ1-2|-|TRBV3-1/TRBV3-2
TGTGCCAGCAGCCAGGACGGGACAGTAGATGGCTACACCTTC
CASSQDGTVDGYTF
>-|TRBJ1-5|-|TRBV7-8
TGTGCCAGCAGCTTCGAGGGATATAGCAATCAGCCCCAGCATTTT
CASSFEGYSNQPQHF
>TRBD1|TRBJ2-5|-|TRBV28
TGTGCCAGCAGTTTCCCGGGACAGCAAGAGACCCAGTACTTC
CASSFPGQQETQYF
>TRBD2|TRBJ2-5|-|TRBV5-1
TGCGCCAGCAGCCAAGGACTAGCGGGAGTTAGCCAAGAGACCCAGTACTTC
CASSQGLAGVSQETQYF
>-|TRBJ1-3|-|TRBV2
TGTGCCAGCAGAATGGGACGGTACTCTGGAAACACCATATATTTT
CASRMGRYSGNTIYF
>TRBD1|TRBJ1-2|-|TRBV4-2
TGTGCCAGCAGCCCGAACGGACAGGGGGATGCCTATGGCTACACCTTC
CASSPNGQGDAYGYTF